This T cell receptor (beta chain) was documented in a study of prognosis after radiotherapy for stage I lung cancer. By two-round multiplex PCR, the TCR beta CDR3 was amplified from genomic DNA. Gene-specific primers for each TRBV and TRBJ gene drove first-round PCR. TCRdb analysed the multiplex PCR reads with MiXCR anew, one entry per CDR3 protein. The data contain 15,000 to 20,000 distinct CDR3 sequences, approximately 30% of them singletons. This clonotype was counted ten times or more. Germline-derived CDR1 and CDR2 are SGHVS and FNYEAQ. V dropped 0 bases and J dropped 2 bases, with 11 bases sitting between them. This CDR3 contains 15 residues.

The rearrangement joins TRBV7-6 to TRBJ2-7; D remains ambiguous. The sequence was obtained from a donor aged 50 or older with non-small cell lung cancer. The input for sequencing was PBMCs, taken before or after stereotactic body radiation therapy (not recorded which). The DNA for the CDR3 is TGTGCCAGCAGCTTAGCAGAGTCTAGAACCTACGAGCAGTACTTC. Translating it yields CASSLAESRTYEQYF.